One and the same sample provided the 15 T cell receptor beta chains below, sequenced in a study of healthy donors' naive CD4 and CD8 T cells. TCR libraries were built from approximately 490 ng of total RNA by linear amplification. Via MiXCR, TCRdb re-called the reads, giving one row per CDR3 protein. Of about 180,000 distinct CDR3 sequences listed, about 70% were seen once; the top ten hold roughly 2.3%. The sequenced material came from naive CD4+ and CD8+ T cells sorted from blood, pooled from several donors. Receptors were obtained from a pool of human donors in good health; the sample pools cells from several healthy donors.

The chain carries TRBV27 and TRBJ2-7; tentatively, D is TRBD2 (6 bases). CDR1 is MNHEY and CDR2 is SMNVEV in the germline V gene (reference sequence). Trimming pared 5 bases from V and 3 bases from J, leaving 14 bases between. This CDR3 spans 14 amino acids. The chain's CDR3 is CASSPTGAFYEQYF. The DNA for the CDR3 is TGTGCCAGCAGTCCAACGGGAGCCTTCTACGAGCAGTACTTC.

The rearrangement uses TRBV29-1 and TRBJ2-1; 14 bases align to TRBD2. The CDR3 sequence is 16 residues long. Germline V CDR1 and CDR2: SQVTM, ANQGSEA. Germline trimming cut 6 bases from V and 6 bases from J; bases unmatched to any gene: 10. The CDR3 sequence: CSVPGLAGGKSNEQFF. The CDR3 bases are TGCAGCGTCCCCGGACTAGCGGGAGGTAAAAGCAATGAGCAGTTCTTC.

The rearrangement joins TRBV7-8 to TRBJ2-7; the D gene could be TRBD1 or TRBD2 (5 bases each). Trimming removed 5 bases from V and 4 bases from J, with 15 bases in between. Germline V gives CDR1 SGHVS, CDR2 FQNEAQ. This CDR3 has 14 residues. The CDR3 is CASSPRGRQYEQYF. The CDR3 DNA sequence: TGTGCCAGCAGCCCGAGGGGCCGACAGTACGAGCAGTACTTC.

This clonotype was observed once. V is TRBV18 and J is TRBJ1-1; D is unclear. The CDR3 has 15 residues. V shed 4 bases and J shed 0 bases, with 12 bases lying between them. Germline V gene data show CDR1 as KGHSH and CDR2 as LQKENI. The CDR3 spells CASSHVDTLNTEAFF. The CDR3 DNA reads TGTGCCAGCTCACATGTCGACACCTTGAACACTGAAGCTTTCTTT. Using reference TRBV18 and TRBJ1-1 for the parts outside the CDR3, the full variable domain is NAGVMQNPRHLVRRRGQEARLRCSPMKGHSHVYWYRQLPEEGLKFMVYLQKENIIDESGMPKERFSAEFPKEGPSILRIQQVVRGDSAAYFCASSHVDTLNTEAFFGQGTRLTVV.

This chain joins TRBV6-1 and TRBJ2-5, with TRBD1 as a possible D gene (6 bases). This CDR3 region has 16 residues. CDR1 MNHNS and CDR2 SASEGT come from the germline V gene. Trimming removed 3 bases at V and 5 bases at J, with 19 bases between. This CDR3 is CASSEPTGYRGETQYF. The CDR3 region has the DNA TGTGCCAGCAGTGAGCCAACAGGGTATCGAGGTGAGACCCAGTACTTC.

J is TRBJ1-3 and V is TRBV6-6; no firm D call. This CDR3 has 18 amino acids. V lost 0 bases, J lost 4 bases, and 19 bases lay in between. Germline CDR1 is MNHNY and CDR2 is SVGAGI (reference sequence). CDR3 in amino acids: CASSYSSVGPSGGNTIYF. Written as DNA, the CDR3 is TGTGCCAGCAGTTACTCGAGTGTCGGTCCCTCGGGGGGAAACACCATATATTTT.

The rearrangement links TRBV29-1 to TRBJ1-2; D is perhaps TRBD1 (5 bases). The germline V gene has CDR1 SQVTM and CDR2 ANQGSEA. This CDR3 is 13 amino acids long. Between the trimmed V and J ends, which lost 1 base and 8 bases, there was a span of 14 bases. In nucleotides, the CDR3 is TGCAGCGTTGAAGGTCAGGGCTTCGGGGGCTACACCTTC. Its translation is CSVEGQGFGGYTF.

This chain uses TRBV29-1 with TRBJ2-1, with TRBD1 identical over 9 bases. The CDR3 length is 16 residues. The J segment lost 6 bases and the V segment lost 6 bases, leaving 15 bases of the junction unmatched. The germline V gene encodes CDR1 SQVTM and CDR2 ANQGSEA. The CDR3 loop reads CSVPHWDREIVNEQFF. The DNA for the CDR3 is TGCAGCGTGCCTCATTGGGACAGGGAGATCGTCAATGAGCAGTTCTTC.

V and J are TRBV6-2 or TRBV6-3 and TRBJ2-3; D gene uncertain. V lost 8 bases to trimming and J lost 2 bases, with 11 bases between them. The CDR3 extends over 13 amino acids. The germline V gene has CDR1 MNHEY and CDR2 SVGEGT. The CDR3 protein is CASHRTDTDTQYF. The DNA of the CDR3 is TGTGCCAGCCATAGGACGGACACAGATACGCAGTATTTT.

The rearrangement links TRBV28 to TRBJ2-1; the match to TRBD1 covers 7 bases. V shed 5 bases and J 6 bases; nucleotides not matched to a gene: 7. From germline, CDR1 is MDHEN and CDR2 SYDVKM. The CDR3 length is 14 residues. Here the CDR3 DNA reads TGTGCCAGCAGTCCGAACAGGGGAGCCAATGAGCAGTTCTTC. Amino acids: CASSPNRGANEQFF. The whole variable domain, remainder taken from reference TRBV28 and TRBJ2-1, is DVKVTQSSRYLVKRTGEKVFLECVQDMDHENMFWYRQDPGLGLRLIYFSYDVKMKEKGDIPEGYSVSREKKERFSLILESASTNQTSMYLCASSPNRGANEQFFGPGTRLTVL.

The chain uses TRBV27 and TRBJ1-1; D remains ambiguous. Germline V CDR1 and CDR2: MNHEY, SMNVEV (reference sequence). V was cut by 9 bases and J by 4 bases, with 15 bases left in between. The CDR3 totals 13 residues. Here the CDR3 reads CASARAIGTEAFF. For the CDR3, the DNA is TGTGCCAGTGCAAGGGCTATCGGCACTGAAGCTTTCTTT.

This clonotype turned up a few times. The chain employs TRBV29-1 and TRBJ2-7; D is unclear. Germline CDR1 and CDR2: SQVTM and ANQGSEA. The CDR3 has 14 amino acids. V shed 5 bases and J shed 6 bases, with 20 bases lying between them. The CDR3 DNA sequence: TGCAGCGTTCTAATAGGACCCTTAGGCAGCGAGCAGTACTTC. Translating it yields CSVLIGPLGSEQYF.

This chain uses TRBV10-2 with TRBJ1-1; tentatively, D is TRBD1 (5 bases). From germline, CDR1 is WSHSY and CDR2 SAAADI. V was clipped by 2 bases and J by 8 bases, with 9 bases between them. The CDR3 length is 12 residues. CDR3 DNA sequence: TGCGCCAGCAGTGAGGTGACAGACGAAGCTTTCTTT. This translates into CASSEVTDEAFF.

This clonotype came up a few times. J is TRBJ2-1 and V is TRBV6-2 or TRBV6-3; no clear D. The CDR3 extends over 13 amino acids. The V gene's germline CDR1 is MNHEY and CDR2 SVGEGT. V lost 2 bases and J lost 2, with 4 bases in between. CDR3 nucleotide sequence: TGTGCCAGCAGTTACGGTACCTACAATGAGCAGTTCTTC. It is translated as CASSYGTYNEQFF.

This clonotype has just a few counts. The V gene is TRBV15, the J gene TRBJ2-7; 10 bases are shared with TRBD2. Unmatched junction bases numbered 8, after V lost 3 bases and J lost 3 bases. CDR3 length: 16 amino acids. Germline loops: CDR1 LNHNV, CDR2 YYDKDF (reference sequence). The CDR3 loop reads CATSRSTSGVSYEQYF. For the CDR3, the DNA is TGTGCCACCAGCAGGTCAACTAGCGGGGTTAGCTACGAGCAGTACTTC.